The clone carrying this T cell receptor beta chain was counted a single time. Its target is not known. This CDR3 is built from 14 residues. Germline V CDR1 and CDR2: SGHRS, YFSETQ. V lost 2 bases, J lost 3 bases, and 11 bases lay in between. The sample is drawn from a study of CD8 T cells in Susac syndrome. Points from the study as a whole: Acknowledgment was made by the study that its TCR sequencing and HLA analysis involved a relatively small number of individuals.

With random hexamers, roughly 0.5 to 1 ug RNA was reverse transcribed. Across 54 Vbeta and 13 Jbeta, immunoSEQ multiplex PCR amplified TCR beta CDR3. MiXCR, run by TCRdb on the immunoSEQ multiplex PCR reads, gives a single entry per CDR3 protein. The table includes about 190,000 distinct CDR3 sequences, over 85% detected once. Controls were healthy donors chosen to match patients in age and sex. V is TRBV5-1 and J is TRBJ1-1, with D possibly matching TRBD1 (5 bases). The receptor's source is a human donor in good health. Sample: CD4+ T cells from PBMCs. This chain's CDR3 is CASSLSPGDTEAFF. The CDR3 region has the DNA TGCGCCAGCAGCTTATCGCCGGGGGACACTGAAGCTTTCTTT.